This T cell receptor beta chain was identified in a study of T cell clonotyping in hematopoietic cell transplantation (dated by TCRdb to about 2021). General notes on the study: Pretransplant recipient samples were obtained after cytoreduction. A total of 120 to 150 blood samples were gathered in the study from 30 to 40 consecutive transplant recipients along with their related donors. Recruitment of patients ran from September 2015 to early 2017, and follow-up continued until late 2020 or until death.

Concerning this clone itself: Its antigen specificity is not known. Nothing much larger sits one base from this clone, and base qualities are not available.

The immunoSEQ assay, a bias-controlled multiplex PCR using V- and J-specific primers, was used to amplify TCR beta CDR3 regions from genomic DNA. A proprietary barcode and Illumina adapter sequences were added to the CDR3 amplicons in a second PCR step. An Illumina MiSeq instrument was used to sequence the CDR3 libraries. Per the authors' processing: Export and quality control were handled in immunoSEQ Analyzer 3.0, while downstream analyses relied on R Bioconductor and Immunarch. Only productive rearrangements in the normalized downsampled data set were used to calculate repertoire metrics. Pathologically expanded clonotypes were defined as those larger than 5 templates in the normalized cohort. The Inverse Simpson Index was used to measure repertoire diversity. The non-normalized data set was used for CMV-specificity analyses so that all clonotypes could be captured. TCRdb holds this immuneACCESS table with in-frame rearrangements only. Some clones are missing; in checked studies, unresolved V genes explain under half, and the rest has no known cause. V and J calls and clone size are copied from that table; D and trimming were computed from the DNA. The sample table shows about 45,000 clones, and around 83% are seen once. Together, the top ten hold roughly 5.7% of the sample.

Paper-wide results and their limitations: A decrease in recipient TCR diversity was observed after transplant, and a progressive increase in pathologically expanded clonotypes was seen from day 30 to day 180. The sample size was limited and the cells went unsorted, which meant the CD4 and CD8 repertoire contributions could not be told apart. Recipient repertoires showed only a small fraction of overlap with donor repertoires, and over 95% appeared de novo at the given depth. Donor and pretransplant recipient Inverse Simpson Index values predicted broader posttransplant TCR repertoire diversity.

This specimen's time point label, per the study, means: recipient sample about 28 days before transplant, after cytoreduction. Blood samples were obtained from recipients approximately 28 days before transplant and at days 30, 100 and 180 after transplant. Nuclei Lysis Solution was used to extract genomic DNA from fresh or cryopreserved unfractionated peripheral blood mononuclear cells. Via the germline V gene, CDR1 is SQVTM and CDR2 ANQGSEA. Measured from the cysteine to the phenylalanine, the CDR3 is 14 residues long. Only the CDR3 part of the read is kept: 42 bases, read in frame from the first base. V lost 6 bases and J lost 0 bases, and the count of bases not matched to a germline gene is 7.

Sequenced here: peripheral blood mononuclear cells, sampled before stem cell transplant. Rearrangement joined TRBV29-1 to TRBJ1-1; TRBD1 agrees with 7 junctional bases. The TCR was taken from a man aged 55 to 70 with myelodysplastic syndrome. Some clones in this sample may be carry-over from other donors' samples. The nucleotides read TGCAGCGTCGCGAAGGGGGCGATGAACACTGAAGCTTTCTTT. This is translated as CSVAKGAMNTEAFF.